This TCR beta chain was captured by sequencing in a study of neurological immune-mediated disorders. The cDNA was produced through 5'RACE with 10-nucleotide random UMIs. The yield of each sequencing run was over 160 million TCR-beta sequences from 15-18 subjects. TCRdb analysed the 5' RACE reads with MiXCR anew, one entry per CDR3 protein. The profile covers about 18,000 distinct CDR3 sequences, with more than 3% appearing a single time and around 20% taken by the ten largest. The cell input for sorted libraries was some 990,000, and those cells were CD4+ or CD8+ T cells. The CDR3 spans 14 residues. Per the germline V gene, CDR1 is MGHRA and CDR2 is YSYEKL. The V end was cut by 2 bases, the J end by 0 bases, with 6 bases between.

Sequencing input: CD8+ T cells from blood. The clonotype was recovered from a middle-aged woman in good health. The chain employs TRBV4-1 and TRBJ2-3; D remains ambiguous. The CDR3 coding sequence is TGCGCCAGCAGCCAACTTGGGAGCACAGATACGCAGTATTTT. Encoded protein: CASSQLGSTDTQYF.